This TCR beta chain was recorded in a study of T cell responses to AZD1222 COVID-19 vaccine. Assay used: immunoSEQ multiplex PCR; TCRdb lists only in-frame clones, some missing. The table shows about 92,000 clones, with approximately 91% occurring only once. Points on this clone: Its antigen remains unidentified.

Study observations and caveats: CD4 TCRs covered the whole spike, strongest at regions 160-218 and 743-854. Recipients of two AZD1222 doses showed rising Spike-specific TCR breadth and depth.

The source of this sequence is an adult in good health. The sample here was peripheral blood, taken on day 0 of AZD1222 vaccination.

CDR3 sequence: CASIWGLGGGTYEQYF. As DNA, the CDR3 is TGTGCCAGCATTTGGGGATTAGGCGGGGGGACCTACGAGCAGTACTTC. The gene calls are TRBV11-1 and TRBJ2-7; the match to TRBD2 covers 8 bases. This CDR3 region has 16 residues. V was pared by 7 bases and J by 2 bases, with 13 bases of the junction left unmatched. Germline V gives CDR1 SGHAT, CDR2 FQDESV (reference sequence).